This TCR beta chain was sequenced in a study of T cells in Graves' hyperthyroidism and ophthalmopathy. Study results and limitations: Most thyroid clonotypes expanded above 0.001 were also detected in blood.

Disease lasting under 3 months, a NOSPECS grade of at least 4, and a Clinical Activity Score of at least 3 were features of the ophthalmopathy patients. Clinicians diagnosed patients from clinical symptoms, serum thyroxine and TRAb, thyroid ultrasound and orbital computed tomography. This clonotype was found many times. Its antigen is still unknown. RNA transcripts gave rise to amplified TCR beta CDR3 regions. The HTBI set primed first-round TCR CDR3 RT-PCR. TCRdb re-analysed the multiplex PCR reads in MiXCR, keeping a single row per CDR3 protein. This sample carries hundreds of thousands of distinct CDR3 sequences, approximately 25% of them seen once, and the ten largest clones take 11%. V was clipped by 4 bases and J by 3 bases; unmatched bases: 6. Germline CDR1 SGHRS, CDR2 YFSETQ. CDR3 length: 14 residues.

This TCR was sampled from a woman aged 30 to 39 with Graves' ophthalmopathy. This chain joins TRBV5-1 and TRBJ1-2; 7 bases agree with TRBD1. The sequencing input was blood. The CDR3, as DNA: TGCGCCAGCAGCCCGGGGACAGATGACTATGGCTACACCTTC. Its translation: CASSPGTDDYGYTF.